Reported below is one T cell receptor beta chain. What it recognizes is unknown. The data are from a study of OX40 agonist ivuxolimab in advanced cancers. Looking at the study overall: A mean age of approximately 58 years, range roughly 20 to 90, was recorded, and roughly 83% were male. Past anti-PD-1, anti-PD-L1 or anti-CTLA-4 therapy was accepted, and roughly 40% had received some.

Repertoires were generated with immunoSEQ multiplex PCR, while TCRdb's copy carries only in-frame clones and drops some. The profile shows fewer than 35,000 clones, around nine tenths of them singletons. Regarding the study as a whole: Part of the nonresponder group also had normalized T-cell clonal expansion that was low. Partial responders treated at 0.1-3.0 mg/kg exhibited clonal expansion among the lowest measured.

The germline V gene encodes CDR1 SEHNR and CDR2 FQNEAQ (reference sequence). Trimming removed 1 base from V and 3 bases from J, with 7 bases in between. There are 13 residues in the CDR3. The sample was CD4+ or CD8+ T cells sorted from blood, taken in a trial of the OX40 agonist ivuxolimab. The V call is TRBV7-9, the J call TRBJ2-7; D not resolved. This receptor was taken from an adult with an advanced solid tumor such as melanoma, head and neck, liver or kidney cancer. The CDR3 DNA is TGTGCCAGCAGCTTAGGGGGTATCTACGAGCAGTACTTC. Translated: CASSLGGIYEQYF.